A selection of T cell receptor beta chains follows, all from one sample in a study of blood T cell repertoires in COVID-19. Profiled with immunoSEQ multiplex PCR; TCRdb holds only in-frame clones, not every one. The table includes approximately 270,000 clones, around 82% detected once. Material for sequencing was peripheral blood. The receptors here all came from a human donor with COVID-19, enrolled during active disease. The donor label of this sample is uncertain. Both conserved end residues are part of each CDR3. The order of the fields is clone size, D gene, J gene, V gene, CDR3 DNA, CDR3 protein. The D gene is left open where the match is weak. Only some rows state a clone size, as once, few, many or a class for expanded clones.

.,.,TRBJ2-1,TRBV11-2,TGTGCCAGCAGCTTATCGGGGGAGCAGTTCTTC,CASSLSGEQFF
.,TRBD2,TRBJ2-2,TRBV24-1,TGTGCCACCAGTGATTTAACCCCTAGCGGGAGATGGACCGGGGAGCTGTTTTTT,CATSDLTPSGRWTGELFF
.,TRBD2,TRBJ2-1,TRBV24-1,TGTGCCACCAGTGACCCGGGCGGGAGTATGGATGAGCAGTTCTTC,CATSDPGGSMDEQFF
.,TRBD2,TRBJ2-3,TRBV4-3,TGCGCCAGCAGCCAGACGACTAGCGCCACAGATACGCAGTATTTT,CASSQTTSATDTQYF
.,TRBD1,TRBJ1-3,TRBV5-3,TGTGCCAGAAGCAAAGCCGGGACAGGGGGCGCCTATCTCTCTGGAAACACCATATATTTT,CARSKAGTGGAYLSGNTIYF
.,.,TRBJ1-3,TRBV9,TGTGCCAGCAGCTTAAGACAGCCAAGCTCTGGAAACACCATATATTTT,CASSLRQPSSGNTIYF
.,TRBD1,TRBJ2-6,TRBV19,TGTGCCAGTAGTATGATATCAGGGGGATGGGGGGCCAACGTCCTGACTTTC,CASSMISGGWGANVLTF
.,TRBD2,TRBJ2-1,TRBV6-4,TGTGCCAGCAGTTACCAAGGGCTAGCGGGAGCACAAGAGCAGTTCTTC,CASSYQGLAGAQEQFF
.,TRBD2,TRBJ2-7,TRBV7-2,TGTGCCAGCAGCACCCAACTAGCGGGGAGCTCCTACGAGCAGTACTTC,CASSTQLAGSSYEQYF
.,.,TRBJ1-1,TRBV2,TGTGCCAGCAGTGAAAGGCGGGGGACGAACACTGAAGCTTTCTTT,CASSERRGTNTEAFF
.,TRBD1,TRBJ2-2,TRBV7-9,TGTGCCAGCAGCTTCCAGACAGGGCTCGGAACCGGGGAGCTGTTTTTT,CASSFQTGLGTGELFF
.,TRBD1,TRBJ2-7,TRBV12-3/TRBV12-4,TGTGCCAGCAGCCGAGGACAGGGCTACGAGCAGTACTTC,CASSRGQGYEQYF
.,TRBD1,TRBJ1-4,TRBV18,TGTGCCAGCTCCTCGGACAGGGAAAAACTGTTTTTT,CASSSDREKLFF
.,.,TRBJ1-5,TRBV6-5,TGTGCCAGCAGTTACGCGGGGTCCAATCAGCCCCAGCATTTT,CASSYAGSNQPQHF
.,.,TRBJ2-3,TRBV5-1,TGCGCCAGCAGCTTGAATGTCAGGCCAAATTTT,CASSLNVRPNF
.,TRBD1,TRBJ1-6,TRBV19,TGTGCCAGTACGGAGGGGGCAGGACAGGCGGATTCACCCCTCCACTTT,CASTEGAGQADSPLHF
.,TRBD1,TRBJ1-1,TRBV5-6,TGTGCCAGCAGCGTATCTACAGGGGCCGCTTTCTTT,CASSVSTGAAFF
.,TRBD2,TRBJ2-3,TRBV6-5,TGTGCCAGTATATTGGGAGGGCCAAATACAGATACGCAGTATTTT,CASILGGPNTDTQYF
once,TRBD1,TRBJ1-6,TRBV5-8,TGTGCCAGCAGCTTTACTGACAGGGGGAATTCACCCCTCCACTTT,CASSFTDRGNSPLHF
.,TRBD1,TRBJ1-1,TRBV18,TGTGCCAGCTCACGTGGACAGGGACAGAACACTGAAGCTTTCTTT,CASSRGQGQNTEAFF
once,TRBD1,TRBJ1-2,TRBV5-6,TGTGCCAGCAGCTCCGCCTTTGGGACAGGGGTTTATGGCTACACCTTC,CASSSAFGTGVYGYTF
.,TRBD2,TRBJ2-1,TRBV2,TGTGCCAGCCGGTTGGCGGGAGGCAATGAGCAGTTCTTC,CASRLAGGNEQFF
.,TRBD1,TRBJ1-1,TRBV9,TGTGCCAGCAGCGTAGTGACAGGGGGCACTGAAGCTTTCTTT,CASSVVTGGTEAFF
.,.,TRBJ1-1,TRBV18,TGTGCCAGCTCACCCTTTGACAGCGTTGACACTGAAGCTTTCTTT,CASSPFDSVDTEAFF
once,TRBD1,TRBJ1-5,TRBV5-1,TGCGCCAGCAGCTTCGGGACAGGGACGGAGCCCCAGCATTTT,CASSFGTGTEPQHF
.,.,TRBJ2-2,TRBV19,TGTGCCAGCGTCGGGACACCGAACACCGGGGAGCTGTTTTTT,CASVGTPNTGELFF
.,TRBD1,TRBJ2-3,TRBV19,TGTGCCAGTAGCCTGGACAGGCGAGGGACAGATACGCAGTATTTT,CASSLDRRGTDTQYF
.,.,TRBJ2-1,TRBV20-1,TGCAGTGCTAGTCTTGGGTCGGGGTGGAATGAGCAGTTCTTC,CSASLGSGWNEQFF
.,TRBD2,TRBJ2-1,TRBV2,TGTGCCAGCGGAACTCTAGCGGGAGTCGGCAATGAGCAGTTCTTC,CASGTLAGVGNEQFF
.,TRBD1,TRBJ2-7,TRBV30,TGTGCCTGGAGCGCAGGGGGCCACGAGCAGTACTTC,CAWSAGGHEQYF
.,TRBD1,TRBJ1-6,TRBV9,TGTGCCAGCAGCGAACAGGGGGCTCTAAATTCACCCCTCCACTTT,CASSEQGALNSPLHF
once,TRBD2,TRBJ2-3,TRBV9,TGTGCCAGCAGCTCAGGCGGACTAGCGCGAAACACAGATACGCAGTATTTT,CASSSGGLARNTDTQYF
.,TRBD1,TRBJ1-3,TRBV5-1,TGCGCCAGCAGCTTGGGTCTTACAGGGGCTGGAAACACCATATATTTT,CASSLGLTGAGNTIYF
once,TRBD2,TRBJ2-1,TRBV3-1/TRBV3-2,TGTGCCAGCATCCCTAGCGGGAGGACTAGTGAGCAGTTCTTC,CASIPSGRTSEQFF
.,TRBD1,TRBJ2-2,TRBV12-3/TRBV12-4,TGTGCCAGCAGTACACAGGGGACCGGGGAGCTGTTTTTT,CASSTQGTGELFF
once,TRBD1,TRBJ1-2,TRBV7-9,TGTGCCAGCAGCTTAGGTGGACAGGGGGCGGGTGGCTACACCTTC,CASSLGGQGAGGYTF
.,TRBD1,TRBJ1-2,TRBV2,TGTGCCAGCAGTCCACAGGGGCTTCTCTATGGCTACACCTTC,CASSPQGLLYGYTF
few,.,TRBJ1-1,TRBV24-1,TGTGCCACCAGTGATTCCGGGAACACTGAAGCTTTCTTT,CATSDSGNTEAFF
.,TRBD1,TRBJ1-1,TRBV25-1,TGTGCCAGCAGCACATCAGGGGGGAAGGCTCCTGAAGCTTTCTTT,CASSTSGGKAPEAFF
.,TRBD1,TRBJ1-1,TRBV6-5,TGTGCCAGCAGGATTCGTAGGGACAGGGATGAAGCTTTCTTT,CASRIRRDRDEAFF
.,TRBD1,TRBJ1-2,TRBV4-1,TGCGCCAGCAGCCGCCCAGAGGGGGCTTTCTATGGCTACACCTTC,CASSRPEGAFYGYTF
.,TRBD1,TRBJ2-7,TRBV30,TGTGCCTGGAGTCCACCAGGGACAGGTACCTACGAGCAGTACTTC,CAWSPPGTGTYEQYF
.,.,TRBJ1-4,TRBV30,TGTGCCTGGGGCTTTGCAACTAATGAAAAACTGTTTTTT,CAWGFATNEKLFF
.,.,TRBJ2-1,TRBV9,TGTGCCAGCAGCGGGGGAGAGACCTACAATGAGCAGTTCTTC,CASSGGETYNEQFF
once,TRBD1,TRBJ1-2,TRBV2,TGTGCCAGCGACAGGGATCAGCTCTATGGCTACACCTTC,CASDRDQLYGYTF
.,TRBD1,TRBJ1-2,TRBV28,TGTGCCAGCAGTCTAGGCGGACAGGGAACTTATGGCTACACCTTC,CASSLGGQGTYGYTF
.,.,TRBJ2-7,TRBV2,TGTGCCAGCAGTGAAGTCGAGGTCCTTAAGCAGTACTTC,CASSEVEVLKQYF
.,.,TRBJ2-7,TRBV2,TGTGCCAGCAGTGAACTCCTGTCCGAGCAGTACTTC,CASSELLSEQYF
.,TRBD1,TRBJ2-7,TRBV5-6,TGTGCCAGCAGCCCGACAGGGGCCTACGAGCAGTACTTC,CASSPTGAYEQYF